The sequence of this T cell receptor beta chain was determined in a study of T cells in localized non-small cell lung cancer. Germline V gene data show CDR1 as ENHRY and CDR2 as SYGVKD. The CDR3 covers 14 residues. V was trimmed by 6 bases and J by 4 bases, leaving 13 bases between them. Sequenced by immunoSEQ multiplex PCR; TCRdb stores in-frame clones only, minus some. Among 15,000 to 25,000 clones, approximately 90% were seen once, and the ten largest hold less than 5%. The chain recombines TRBV10-3 with TRBJ1-3; tentatively, D is TRBD1 (5 bases). The starting material was peripheral blood, obtained before any cancer treatment. This clonotype was sampled from a male donor older than 55 with stage I squamous cell lung carcinoma. The CDR3 DNA follows: TGTGCCATCAGGGACTCAGGGACGGGAAACACCATATATTTT. Translating gives CAIRDSGTGNTIYF.